A selection of T cell receptor beta chains follows, all from one sample in a study of neurological immune-mediated disorders. MiXCR, run by TCRdb on the 5' RACE reads, gives a single entry per CDR3 protein. The sample carries approximately 80,000 distinct CDR3 sequences, around 4% recorded once. Sequencing was done on a sample of PBMCs. The source of these receptors is a woman in her fifties or sixties with multiple sclerosis. Each CDR3 is given with its conserved first and last residue. A D gene is named only where the DNA matches it firmly. Only some rows state a clone size, as once, few, many or a class for expanded clones.

j_call: TRBJ2-1; d_call: TRBD2; clone_size: many; v_call: TRBV6-5; cdr3_aa: CASRGLAKFNEQFF; cdr3_nt: TGTGCCAGCCGAGGACTAGCGAAATTCAATGAGCAGTTCTTC
j_call: TRBJ2-1; d_call: TRBD1; clone_size: many; v_call: TRBV7-8; cdr3_aa: CANSRTGYNEQFF; cdr3_nt: TGTGCCAACTCGCGGACAGGCTACAATGAGCAGTTCTTC
j_call: TRBJ1-2; d_call: .; clone_size: many; v_call: TRBV20-1; cdr3_aa: CSATDITNYGYTF; cdr3_nt: TGCAGTGCTACAGATATAACTAACTATGGCTACACCTTC
j_call: TRBJ1-5; d_call: .; clone_size: few; v_call: TRBV19; cdr3_aa: CASSSGYQPQHF; cdr3_nt: TGTGCCAGTAGTTCAGGGTACCAGCCCCAGCATTTT
j_call: TRBJ2-7; d_call: .; clone_size: many; v_call: TRBV28; cdr3_aa: CASSLRQPYEQYF; cdr3_nt: TGTGCCAGCAGTTTGAGACAGCCCTACGAGCAGTACTTC
j_call: TRBJ2-1; d_call: TRBD1; clone_size: many; v_call: TRBV28; cdr3_aa: CASSPRGQGSVEQFF; cdr3_nt: TGTGCCAGCTCCCCTAGGGGGCAGGGTAGTGTTGAGCAGTTCTTC
j_call: TRBJ2-5; d_call: TRBD1; clone_size: many; v_call: TRBV24-1; cdr3_aa: CATSETGTGLGTQYF; cdr3_nt: TGTGCCACCAGTGAAACCGGGACAGGGCTAGGGACCCAGTACTTC
j_call: TRBJ2-1; d_call: .; clone_size: many; v_call: TRBV6-6; cdr3_aa: CASTKGFNEQFF; cdr3_nt: TGTGCCAGCACTAAAGGATTTAATGAGCAGTTCTTC
j_call: TRBJ2-1; d_call: TRBD1; clone_size: many; v_call: TRBV25-1; cdr3_aa: CASSDWTGAYNEQFF; cdr3_nt: TGTGCCAGCAGTGACTGGACAGGGGCCTACAATGAGCAGTTCTTC
j_call: TRBJ1-1; d_call: .; clone_size: many; v_call: TRBV5-1; cdr3_aa: CASSSVQQNTEAFF; cdr3_nt: TGCGCCAGCAGCTCGGTCCAGCAGAACACTGAAGCTTTCTTT
j_call: TRBJ1-2; d_call: .; clone_size: many; v_call: TRBV24-1; cdr3_aa: CATSDGLNYGYTF; cdr3_nt: TGTGCCACCAGTGACGGTCTTAACTATGGCTACACCTTC
j_call: TRBJ1-6; d_call: .; clone_size: many; v_call: TRBV12-3/TRBV12-4; cdr3_aa: CASSLNRPTWGSYNSPLHF; cdr3_nt: TGTGCCAGCAGTTTAAACAGGCCGACGTGGGGCTCCTATAATTCACCCCTCCACTTT
j_call: TRBJ2-1; d_call: .; clone_size: many; v_call: TRBV3-1; cdr3_aa: CASSATSFLRNEQFF; cdr3_nt: TGTGCCAGCAGCGCTACTAGCTTCCTACGTAATGAGCAGTTCTTC
j_call: TRBJ2-5; d_call: .; clone_size: many; v_call: TRBV20-1; cdr3_aa: CSGTGRGGGLKETQYF; cdr3_nt: TGCAGTGGCACAGGGCGGGGAGGGGGGTTGAAAGAGACCCAGTACTTC
j_call: TRBJ2-7; d_call: .; clone_size: many; v_call: TRBV25-1; cdr3_aa: CASSDEFRYEQYF; cdr3_nt: TGTGCCAGCAGTGACGAGTTCCGTTACGAGCAGTACTTC
j_call: TRBJ2-7; d_call: .; clone_size: many; v_call: TRBV5-1; cdr3_aa: CASSLAPPGYEQYF; cdr3_nt: TGCGCCAGCAGCTTGGCGCCCCCAGGCTACGAGCAGTACTTC
j_call: TRBJ2-5; d_call: .; clone_size: many; v_call: TRBV5-1; cdr3_aa: CASSFQPVGGAETQYF; cdr3_nt: TGCGCCAGCAGCTTTCAGCCCGTCGGGGGCGCAGAGACCCAGTACTTC
j_call: TRBJ1-1; d_call: .; clone_size: medium-sized; v_call: TRBV5-1; cdr3_aa: CASSLGPSNTEAFF; cdr3_nt: TGCGCCAGCAGCTTGGGACCGTCGAACACTGAAGCTTTCTTT
j_call: TRBJ1-5; d_call: .; clone_size: many; v_call: TRBV5-1; cdr3_aa: CASSLDGTGPQHF; cdr3_nt: TGCGCCAGCAGCTTGGACGGAACGGGGCCCCAGCATTTT
j_call: TRBJ2-3; d_call: TRBD2; clone_size: many; v_call: TRBV5-1; cdr3_aa: CASSSRGDTDTQYF; cdr3_nt: TGCGCCAGCAGCTCTCGGGGGGACACAGATACGCAGTATTTT
j_call: TRBJ2-3; d_call: .; clone_size: many; v_call: TRBV5-1; cdr3_aa: CASSLGGVVPLDTQYF; cdr3_nt: TGCGCCAGCAGCTTGGGAGGGGTTGTTCCCCTAGATACGCAGTATTTT
j_call: TRBJ1-1; d_call: .; clone_size: many; v_call: TRBV29-1; cdr3_aa: CSVGQGTEAFF; cdr3_nt: TGCAGCGTTGGGCAAGGCACTGAAGCTTTCTTT
j_call: TRBJ2-3; d_call: TRBD2; clone_size: many; v_call: TRBV20-1; cdr3_aa: CSAREVAGVVDTQYF; cdr3_nt: TGCAGTGCTAGAGAGGTAGCGGGGGTTGTAGATACGCAGTATTTT
j_call: TRBJ2-2; d_call: .; clone_size: many; v_call: TRBV28; cdr3_aa: CASSLRPGELFF; cdr3_nt: TGTGCCAGCAGTCTCCGTCCCGGGGAGCTGTTTTTT
j_call: TRBJ2-3; d_call: .; clone_size: many; v_call: TRBV6-6; cdr3_aa: CASSQHLPWETSTDTQYF; cdr3_nt: TGTGCCAGCAGCCAACACCTCCCATGGGAGACTAGCACAGATACGCAGTATTTT
j_call: TRBJ2-3; d_call: TRBD2; clone_size: few; v_call: TRBV7-9; cdr3_aa: CASSPRGGASTDTQYF; cdr3_nt: TGTGCCAGCAGCCCGCGGGGGGGGGCTAGCACAGATACGCAGTATTTT
j_call: TRBJ1-4; d_call: .; clone_size: .; v_call: TRBV7-7; cdr3_aa: CASSPGINGEKLFF; cdr3_nt: TGTGCCAGCAGCCCAGGGATTAACGGTGAAAAACTGTTTTTT
j_call: TRBJ1-5; d_call: .; clone_size: many; v_call: TRBV6-5; cdr3_aa: CASRDSSNQPQHF; cdr3_nt: TGTGCCAGCAGGGACAGTAGCAATCAGCCCCAGCATTTT
j_call: TRBJ1-5; d_call: .; clone_size: few; v_call: TRBV6-1; cdr3_aa: CASSSITVQPQHF; cdr3_nt: TGTGCCAGCAGTTCCATTACAGTTCAGCCCCAGCATTTT
j_call: TRBJ2-5; d_call: .; clone_size: many; v_call: TRBV7-2; cdr3_aa: CASRLPGLPQETQYF; cdr3_nt: TGTGCCAGCAGACTACCCGGGCTACCGCAAGAGACCCAGTACTTC
j_call: TRBJ1-2; d_call: TRBD1; clone_size: many; v_call: TRBV5-6; cdr3_aa: CASSGRQGNYGYTF; cdr3_nt: TGTGCCAGCAGCGGCCGACAGGGGAACTATGGCTACACCTTC
j_call: TRBJ1-4; d_call: TRBD1; clone_size: many; v_call: TRBV20-1; cdr3_aa: CSAYEDRGREKLFF; cdr3_nt: TGCAGTGCTTACGAGGACAGGGGGCGAGAAAAACTGTTTTTT
j_call: TRBJ1-5; d_call: .; clone_size: many; v_call: TRBV20-1; cdr3_aa: CSASGLSNQPQHF; cdr3_nt: TGCAGTGCTAGCGGGCTTAGCAATCAGCCCCAGCATTTT
j_call: TRBJ1-2; d_call: .; clone_size: .; v_call: TRBV20-1; cdr3_aa: CSAPSRAAGGYTF; cdr3_nt: TGCAGTGCCCCAAGCCGGGCGGCTGGAGGCTACACCTTC
j_call: TRBJ1-1; d_call: .; clone_size: many; v_call: TRBV20-1; cdr3_aa: CSARVSGSEAFF; cdr3_nt: TGCAGTGCTAGAGTCTCCGGGTCTGAAGCTTTCTTT
j_call: TRBJ2-7; d_call: TRBD2; clone_size: many; v_call: TRBV12-3/TRBV12-4; cdr3_aa: CASSLASGGHYEQYF; cdr3_nt: TGTGCCAGCAGTTTAGCTAGCGGGGGGCATTACGAGCAGTACTTC
j_call: TRBJ1-1; d_call: .; clone_size: many; v_call: TRBV3-1; cdr3_aa: CASSQDAGRTEAFF; cdr3_nt: TGTGCCAGCAGCCAAGACGCCGGACGCACTGAAGCTTTCTTT
j_call: TRBJ2-4; d_call: .; clone_size: many; v_call: TRBV28; cdr3_aa: CASSLTGSKNIQYF; cdr3_nt: TGTGCCAGCAGTTTGACAGGCAGTAAAAACATTCAGTACTTC
j_call: TRBJ2-7; d_call: TRBD1; clone_size: many; v_call: TRBV5-1; cdr3_aa: CASSGDRGRNHEQYF; cdr3_nt: TGCGCCAGCAGCGGGGACAGGGGGCGGAACCACGAGCAGTACTTC
j_call: TRBJ1-1; d_call: .; clone_size: many; v_call: TRBV19; cdr3_aa: CASTTYEGTEAFF; cdr3_nt: TGTGCCAGTACTACGTATGAGGGCACTGAAGCTTTCTTT
j_call: TRBJ2-1; d_call: TRBD2; clone_size: many; v_call: TRBV9; cdr3_aa: CASSVYTSGGAGPPGQFF; cdr3_nt: TGTGCCAGCAGCGTGTACACTAGCGGGGGGGCTGGCCCACCTGGGCAGTTCTTC
j_call: TRBJ1-6; d_call: TRBD1; clone_size: many; v_call: TRBV5-1; cdr3_aa: CASGQGARGSPLHF; cdr3_nt: TGCGCCAGCGGCCAGGGGGCGCGGGGTTCACCCCTCCACTTT
j_call: TRBJ1-3; d_call: .; clone_size: .; v_call: TRBV6-5; cdr3_aa: CASSSWGSRNTIYF; cdr3_nt: TGTGCCAGCAGTTCGTGGGGTAGTAGAAACACCATATATTTT
j_call: TRBJ1-1; d_call: .; clone_size: many; v_call: TRBV5-5; cdr3_aa: CASSLDMAYEAFF; cdr3_nt: TGTGCCAGCAGCTTAGACATGGCCTATGAAGCTTTCTTT
j_call: TRBJ2-7; d_call: .; clone_size: many; v_call: TRBV12-3/TRBV12-4; cdr3_aa: CASSLGGGVIEQYF; cdr3_nt: TGTGCCAGCAGTTTAGGAGGGGGTGTAATCGAGCAGTACTTC
j_call: TRBJ2-2; d_call: .; clone_size: many; v_call: TRBV5-1; cdr3_aa: CASSLVLDTGELFF; cdr3_nt: TGCGCCAGCAGCTTGGTATTGGACACCGGGGAGCTGTTTTTT
j_call: TRBJ2-2; d_call: TRBD1; clone_size: many; v_call: TRBV5-1; cdr3_aa: CASSLRGRQGWSGELFF; cdr3_nt: TGCGCCAGCAGCTTGCGCGGAAGACAGGGGTGGTCCGGGGAGCTGTTTTTT
j_call: TRBJ2-2; d_call: .; clone_size: many; v_call: TRBV12-3/TRBV12-4; cdr3_aa: CASWGDHTGELFF; cdr3_nt: TGTGCCAGCTGGGGGGATCACACCGGGGAGCTGTTTTTT
j_call: TRBJ2-5; d_call: .; clone_size: many; v_call: TRBV18; cdr3_aa: CASSQGLEETQYF; cdr3_nt: TGTGCCAGCTCTCAGGGACTGGAAGAGACCCAGTACTTC
j_call: TRBJ1-5; d_call: .; clone_size: .; v_call: TRBV6-5; cdr3_aa: CASSYSSGNQTQHF; cdr3_nt: TGTGCCAGCAGTTACTCGTCAGGAAATCAGACCCAGCATTTT
j_call: TRBJ2-5; d_call: .; clone_size: many; v_call: TRBV7-7; cdr3_aa: CASSPTSVAETQYF; cdr3_nt: TGTGCTAGCAGCCCCACCTCGGTTGCGGAGACCCAGTACTTC
j_call: TRBJ1-1; d_call: .; clone_size: many; v_call: TRBV5-1; cdr3_aa: CASSSNPDSMNTEAFF; cdr3_nt: TGCGCCAGCAGCTCCAATCCTGACAGCATGAACACTGAAGCTTTCTTT
j_call: TRBJ2-7; d_call: TRBD1; clone_size: medium-sized; v_call: TRBV29-1; cdr3_aa: CSVENRTGNHSYEQYF; cdr3_nt: TGCAGCGTTGAAAACAGGACAGGAAACCACTCCTACGAGCAGTACTTC